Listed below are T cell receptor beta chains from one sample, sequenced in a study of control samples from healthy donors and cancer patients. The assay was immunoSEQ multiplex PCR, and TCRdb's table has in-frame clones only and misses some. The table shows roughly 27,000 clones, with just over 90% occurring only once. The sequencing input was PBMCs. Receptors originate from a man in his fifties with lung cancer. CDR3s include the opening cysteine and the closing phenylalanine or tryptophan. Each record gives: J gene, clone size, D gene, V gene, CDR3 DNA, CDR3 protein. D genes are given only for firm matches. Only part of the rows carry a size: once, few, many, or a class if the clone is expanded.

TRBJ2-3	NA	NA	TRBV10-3	TGTGCCATCAGTGAAGGTTTGGGAGGGGGGCAGGAGGATACGCAGTATTTT	CAISEGLGGGQEDTQYF
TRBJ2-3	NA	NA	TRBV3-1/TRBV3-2	TGTGCCAGCAGCCAATTTACCGAGACCACAGATACGCAGTATTTT	CASSQFTETTDTQYF
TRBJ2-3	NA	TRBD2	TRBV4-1	TGCGCCAGCAGCGACACCGGGACTAGCGGGGTGGGAGGCACGCAGTATTTT	CASSDTGTSGVGGTQYF
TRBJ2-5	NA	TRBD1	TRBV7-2	TGTGCCAGCAGCTTTATAGACAGGGCCGAGACCCAGTACTTC	CASSFIDRAETQYF
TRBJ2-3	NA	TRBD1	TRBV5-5	TGTGCCAGCAGCTTGGAGGACAGGGGGGTGGCAGATACGCAGTATTTT	CASSLEDRGVADTQYF
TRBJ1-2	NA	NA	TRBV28	TGTGCCAGCAGTTTAAGGGGGAACTATGGCTACACCTTC	CASSLRGNYGYTF
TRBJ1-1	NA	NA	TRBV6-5	TGTGCCAGCAGTTATTCGTGGGACACTGAAGCTTTCTTT	CASSYSWDTEAFF
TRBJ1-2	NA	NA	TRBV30	TGTGCCTGGAGTGTACGGTTTGATGGCTACACCTTC	CAWSVRFDGYTF
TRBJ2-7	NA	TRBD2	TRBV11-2	TGTGCCAGCAGCCGAATTAGGGGAGGGCCCTCCAGCTCCTACGAGCAGTACTTC	CASSRIRGGPSSSYEQYF
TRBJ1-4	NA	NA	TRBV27	TGTGCCAGCAGTTTAGGGGATGCAACTAATGAAAAACTGTTTTTT	CASSLGDATNEKLFF
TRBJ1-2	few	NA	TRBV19	TGTGCCAGTAGTATTAAGAGGGGCGCCGGTCTTGGCTACACCTTC	CASSIKRGAGLGYTF
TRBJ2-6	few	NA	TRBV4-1	TGCGCCAGCAGCCAAGGGAGGCGTTCCTCTGGGGCCAACGTCCTGACTTTC	CASSQGRRSSGANVLTF
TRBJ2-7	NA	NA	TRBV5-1	TGCGCCAGCAATCTTGGGCACAGTACCTCCTACGAGCAGTACTTC	CASNLGHSTSYEQYF
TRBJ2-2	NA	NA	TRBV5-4	TGTGCCAGCAGCTTTCACGCACCAGGGAACACCGGGGAGCTGTTTTTT	CASSFHAPGNTGELFF
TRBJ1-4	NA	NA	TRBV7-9	TGTGCCAGCAGCGCCGATGCGCTGGCTAATGAAAAACTGTTTTTT	CASSADALANEKLFF
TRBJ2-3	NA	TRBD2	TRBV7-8	TGTGCCAGCAGCCCTCGGACTAGCGGGGTGGATACGCAGTATTTT	CASSPRTSGVDTQYF
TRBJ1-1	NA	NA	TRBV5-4	TGTGCCAGCAGCTTGGGGATACAACTGAACACTGAAGCTTTCTTT	CASSLGIQLNTEAFF
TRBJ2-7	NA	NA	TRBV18	TGTGCCAGCTCACAGGCACAGGGTCGGTACGAGCAGTACTTC	CASSQAQGRYEQYF
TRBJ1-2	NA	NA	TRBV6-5	TGTGCCAGCAGTTACTCGAGCTTTGGGGGCGGCTATGGCTACACCTTC	CASSYSSFGGGYGYTF
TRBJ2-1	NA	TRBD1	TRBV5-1	TGCGCCAGCAGCTCCGGGACAGCTTACTACAATGAGCAGTTCTTC	CASSSGTAYYNEQFF
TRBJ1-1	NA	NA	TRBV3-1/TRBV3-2	TGTGCCAGCAGCCAAGATCTTAGGGGCGGGAGAATAAACACTGAAGCTTTCTTT	CASSQDLRGGRINTEAFF
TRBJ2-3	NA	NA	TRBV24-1	TGTGCCACCAGTGATCGGTTAGTCCGGGACAAGCACATGGATACGCAGTATTTT	CATSDRLVRDKHMDTQYF
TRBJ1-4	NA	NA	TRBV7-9	TGTGCCAGCAGCTTAGGACCCACCAGGACTAATGAAAAACTGTTTTTT	CASSLGPTRTNEKLFF
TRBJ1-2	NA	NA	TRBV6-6	TGTGCCAGCAGCCCAGCAGCCTATGGCTACACCTTC	CASSPAAYGYTF
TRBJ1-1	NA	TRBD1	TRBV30	TGTGCCTGGAGTGTACGGCAGGGGGCTGGGAACACTGAAGCTTTCTTT	CAWSVRQGAGNTEAFF
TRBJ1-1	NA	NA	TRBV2	TGTGCCAGCAGGGGAGGCAGGGCCGCGAACACTGAAGCTTTCTTT	CASRGGRAANTEAFF
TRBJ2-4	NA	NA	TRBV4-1	TGCGCCAGCAGCCCAGACTTCCTGCTCAGGCGAGGAAACATTCAGTACTTC	CASSPDFLLRRGNIQYF
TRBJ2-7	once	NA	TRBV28	TGTGCCAGCAGTAACAATTACGAGCAGTACTTC	CASSNNYEQYF
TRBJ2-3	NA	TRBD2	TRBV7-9	TGTGCCAGCGGGACTACCGTTTTTACAGATACGCAGTATTTT	CASGTTVFTDTQYF
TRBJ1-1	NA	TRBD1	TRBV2	TGTGCCAGTACCCGGGACAGCTATATGAACACTGAAGCTTTCTTT	CASTRDSYMNTEAFF
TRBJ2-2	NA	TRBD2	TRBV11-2	TGTGCCAGCAGCTTCCTAGGTAGCGGGGGGGCCAACACCGGGGAGCTGTTTTTT	CASSFLGSGGANTGELFF
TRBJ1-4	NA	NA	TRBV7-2	TGTGCCAGCAGCTCTCGAGGTGGAACTAATGAAAAACTGTTTTTT	CASSSRGGTNEKLFF
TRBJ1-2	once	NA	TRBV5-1	TGCGCCAGCAGCTTGGGCGGGACGGAAGGATTCTACACCTTC	CASSLGGTEGFYTF
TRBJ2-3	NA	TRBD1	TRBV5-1	TGCGCCAGCAGCCCGGAGGCCGGGACAGTCACAGATACGCAGTATTTT	CASSPEAGTVTDTQYF
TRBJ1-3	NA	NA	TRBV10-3	TGTGCCACCACCCCTGAAATACTAGGTGGAAACACCATATATTTT	CATTPEILGGNTIYF
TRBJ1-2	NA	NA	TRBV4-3	TGCGCCAGCAGCCAGGACGGTGGGGCGGGGGGCTACACCTTC	CASSQDGGAGGYTF
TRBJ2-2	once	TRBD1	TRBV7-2	TGTGCCAGCAGCTTTTCGGGACAGGGATACGACGGGGAGCTGTTTTTT	CASSFSGQGYDGELFF
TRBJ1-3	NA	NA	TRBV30	TGTGCCTGGAGTACCGAGGGACTGATTGGAAACACCATATATTTT	CAWSTEGLIGNTIYF
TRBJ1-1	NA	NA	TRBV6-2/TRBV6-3	TGTGCCAGCAGTTACGGGGGGCTTGGGATTGAAGCTTTCTTT	CASSYGGLGIEAFF
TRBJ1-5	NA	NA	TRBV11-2	TGTGCCAGCAGCTCCGAGACTGGGTATGGGCCCCAGCATTTT	CASSSETGYGPQHF
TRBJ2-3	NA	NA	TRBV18	TGTGCCAGCTCACCACCAAGTTGGGAAACGAGCACAGATACGCAGTATTTT	CASSPPSWETSTDTQYF
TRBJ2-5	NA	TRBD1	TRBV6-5	TGTGCCAGCACCAAGGACAGGGAGGAGACCCAGTACTTC	CASTKDREETQYF
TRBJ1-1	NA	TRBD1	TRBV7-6	TGTGCCAGCAGCAATAGGGGACAGGGACAAAACACTGAAGCTTTCTTT	CASSNRGQGQNTEAFF